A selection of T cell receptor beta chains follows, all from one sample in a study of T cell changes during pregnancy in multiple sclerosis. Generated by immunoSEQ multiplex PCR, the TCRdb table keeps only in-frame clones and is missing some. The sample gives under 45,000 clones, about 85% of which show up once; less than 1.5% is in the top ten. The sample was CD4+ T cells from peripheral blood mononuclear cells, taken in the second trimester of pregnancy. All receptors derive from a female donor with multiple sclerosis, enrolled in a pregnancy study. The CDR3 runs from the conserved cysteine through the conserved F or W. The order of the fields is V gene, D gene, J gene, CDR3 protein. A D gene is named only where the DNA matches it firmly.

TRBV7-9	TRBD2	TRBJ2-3	CASSRLAGVFADTQYF
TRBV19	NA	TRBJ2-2	CASSMGQTNTGELFF
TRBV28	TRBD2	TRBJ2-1	CASSLSGGRVYNEQFF
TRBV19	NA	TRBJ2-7	CASSPARTVTYEQYF
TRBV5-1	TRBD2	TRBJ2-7	CASSFRVSRVSGLAGTFSYEQYF
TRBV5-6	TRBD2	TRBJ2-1	CASSSWGLARYNEQFF
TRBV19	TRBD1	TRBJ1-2	CASKLRGQGNYGYTF
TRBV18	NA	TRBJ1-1	CASSPTHSGGNTEAFF
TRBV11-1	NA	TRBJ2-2	CASSQTRGTGELFF
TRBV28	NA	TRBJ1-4	CASSLGDRREEKLFF
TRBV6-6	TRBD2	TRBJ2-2	CASRVAGGSVGELFF
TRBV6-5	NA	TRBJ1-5	CASRITGSGNQPQHF
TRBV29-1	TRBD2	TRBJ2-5	CSVGSQAGGPETQYF
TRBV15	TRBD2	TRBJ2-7	CATSRRATGSGSSYEQYF
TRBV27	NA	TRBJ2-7	CASRTGFGGVERYF
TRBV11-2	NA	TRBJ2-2	CASSRILGRNTGELFF
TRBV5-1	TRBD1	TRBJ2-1	CASSLNTPGQGPYNEQFF
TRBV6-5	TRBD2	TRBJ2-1	CASSYSGLAGGEQFF
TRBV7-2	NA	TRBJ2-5	CASSLGGDSQETQYF
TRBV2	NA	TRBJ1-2	CASRALGHQMTNYGYTF
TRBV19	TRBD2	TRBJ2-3	CASRIGLAASDTQYF
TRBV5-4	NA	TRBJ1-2	CASSMGAQSNYGYTF